These 18 T cell receptor beta chains share one sample of origin, sequenced in a study of identical twins. TCRdb called the 5' RACE reads again in MiXCR, with one record for every CDR3 protein. This table has over 500,000 distinct CDR3 sequences, approximately 22% appearing once. The same specimen was also included in a second study, on T cells expressing NK-cell markers.

Sequenced: CD4+ T cells sorted from blood. Receptor source: a woman under 30 in good health.

The chain employs TRBV11-2 and TRBJ2-5, with TRBD2 matching over 8 bases. In germline, CDR1 is SGHAT, CDR2 FQNNGV. The V gene end was trimmed by 2 bases and the J gene end by 5 bases; junction bases not matched to a gene: 16. The CDR3 sequence is 18 residues long. The DNA of the CDR3 is TGTGCCAGCAGCTTAAGGGGGGTAGCGGGACTGTTTCGTGAGACCCAGTACTTC. This encodes CASSLRGVAGLFRETQYF.

This clonotype was found a few times. J is TRBJ2-5 and V is TRBV12-3 or TRBV12-4; D is uncertain. CDR3 length equals 13 residues. The V end lost 3 bases, the J end lost 0 bases, and 5 bases lay between the germline ends. Written as DNA, the CDR3 is TGTGCCAGCAGTTTCAGTTACCAAGAGACCCAGTACTTC. Encoded protein: CASSFSYQETQYF.

DNA of the CDR3: TGTGCCAGCAGTTTGAGGGGACAGGGACCGGGGAATGAGCAGTTCTTC. Its protein is CASSLRGQGPGNEQFF. V gene TRBV12-3 or TRBV12-4 combines with J gene TRBJ2-1; 9 bases map to TRBD1. V was clipped by 3 bases and J by 7 bases; unmatched bases: 10. The CDR3 loop spans 16 amino acids.

The chain couples TRBV7-9 to TRBJ2-7; 7 nucleotides line up with TRBD2. Germline-derived CDR1 and CDR2 are SEHNR and FQNEAQ (reference sequence). There are 15 residues in the CDR3. The V segment lost 8 bases and the J segment 0 bases; nucleotides outside the gene matches: 10. The DNA for the CDR3 is TGTGCCAGCGCCCTCCGTGGGGACTACTCCTACGAGCAGTACTTC. Translating gives CASALRGDYSYEQYF.

This clonotype was seen more than once but under ten times. The gene calls are TRBV6-1 and TRBJ1-4, with unresolved D. Germline CDR1 reads MNHNS; CDR2 reads SASEGT. Trimming took off 6 bases at V and 8 bases at J, with 16 bases between the two ends. The CDR3 loop spans 14 amino acids. The CDR3 DNA follows: TGTGCCAGCAGGCCCATGGATGGATACGAAAAACTGTTTTTT. Amino acids: CASRPMDGYEKLFF.

The chain combines TRBV29-1 with TRBJ1-1, with 7 bases identical to TRBD1. Germline lookup yields CDR1 SQVTM and CDR2 ANQGSEA. The CDR3 covers 13 residues. V lost 7 bases to trimming and J lost 8 bases; unmatched junction nucleotides: 13. CDR3 region: CSAHRIGQAEAFF. In DNA, the CDR3 is TGCAGCGCTCACCGAATAGGACAGGCGGAAGCTTTCTTT.

The chain recombines TRBV6-1 with TRBJ2-4; 8 nucleotides line up with TRBD2. The length of the CDR3 is 15 residues. V was clipped by 6 bases and J by 2 bases; unmatched bases: 6. Germline V gene lookup returns CDR1 MNHNS and CDR2 SASEGT. In DNA form, the CDR3 reads TGTGCCAGCAGAGCGGGGGCCGTGACCAAAAACATTCAGTACTTC. It is translated as CASRAGAVTKNIQYF.

The sample holds one count of this clonotype. The chain links TRBV30 to TRBJ1-6, with D unclear. Germline lookup yields CDR1 GTSNPN and CDR2 SVGIG (reference sequence). The CDR3 sequence is 11 residues long. Trimming removed 2 bases at V and 16 bases at J, with 12 bases between. CDR3 amino acids: CAWSFTGKLHF. The CDR3 DNA is TGTGCCTGGAGTTTCACTGGGAAACTCCACTTT.

In this sample, this clonotype turned up a few times. The gene calls are TRBV5-5 and TRBJ2-1; 10 nucleotides line up with TRBD1. Germline CDR1 reads SGHKS; CDR2 reads YYEKEE (reference sequence). After removal of 2 bases from V and 3 bases from J, the junction contained 2 bases not matched to a gene. This CDR3 has 15 amino acids. As DNA, the CDR3 is TGTGCCAGCAGCTTTCGGACAGGGGGCTACAATGAGCAGTTCTTC. This gives the protein CASSFRTGGYNEQFF.

The chain employs TRBV7-9 and TRBJ2-5; a possible D gene is TRBD2 (5 bases). Trimming removed 2 bases from V and 7 bases from J, with 14 bases in between. CDR3 size: 14 residues. CDR1 and CDR2 (germline): SEHNR, FQNEAQ (reference sequence). CDR3 sequence: CASSLQTVRGTQYF. The CDR3 DNA is TGTGCCAGCAGCTTACAAACGGTCCGGGGGACCCAGTACTTC.

In nucleotides, the CDR3 is TGCAGCGTCCAGGGACAGCCAAATCAGCCCCAGCATTTT. The encoded protein is CSVQGQPNQPQHF. The chain has TRBV29-1 and TRBJ1-5; TRBD1 matches at 7 bases. The CDR3 consists of 13 residues. CDR1 SQVTM and CDR2 ANQGSEA come from the germline V gene. The J segment lost 4 bases and the V segment lost 6 bases, leaving 6 bases of the junction unmatched.

This rearrangement joins TRBV5-5 to TRBJ2-4; the D gene is possibly TRBD1 (5 bases). In germline, CDR1 is SGHKS, CDR2 YYEKEE (reference sequence). V lost 4 bases and J lost 9, with 17 bases in between. The CDR3 runs 14 residues. CDR3 sequence reads: CASSLRTNYRIQYF. The CDR3 DNA follows: TGTGCCAGCAGCCTCCGGACAAATTATCGCATTCAGTACTTC.

This clonotype was found a few times. This chain links TRBV21-1 with TRBJ1-2. TRBV21-1 is tagged as a pseudogene. The CDR3 has 15 residues. CDR3: CASSKGGVSRRPNTF. CDR3 nucleotide sequence: TGTGCCAGCAGCAAAGGAGGGGTAAGCAGGAGGCCCAACACCTTC.

This clonotype was observed a handful of times. The rearrangement joins TRBV6-1 to TRBJ1-1, with D possibly matching TRBD1 (6 bases). Trimming cost V 7 bases and J 1 base, with 19 bases left between them. The CDR3 length is 16 residues. Germline V gene data show CDR1 as MNHNS and CDR2 as SASEGT. The CDR3 nucleotides read TGTGCCAGCACCCCTCGGTTAGGCAGGGGGAACACTGAAGCTTTCTTT. The encoded protein is CASTPRLGRGNTEAFF.

This clonotype was observed a handful of times. The rearrangement uses TRBV20-1 and TRBJ2-7; 10 positions agree with TRBD2. The CDR3 extends over 16 amino acids. J gave up 6 bases and V 6 bases, and 17 bases lay outside the gene matches. The V gene's germline CDR1 is DFQATT and CDR2 SNEGSKA (reference sequence). The CDR3 is CSASPGGSGRAGEQYF. DNA for the CDR3: TGCAGTGCATCCCCCGGAGGAAGCGGGAGGGCCGGCGAGCAGTACTTC.

This clonotype was counted only a few times. This chain connects TRBV27 to TRBJ2-1, with a possible D match to TRBD2 (7 bases). CDR3 size: 16 residues. Trimming took off 7 bases at V and 8 bases at J, with 24 bases between the two ends. Germline-derived CDR1 and CDR2 are MNHEY and SMNVEV (reference sequence). CDR3 DNA: TGTGCCAGCATCTCCCCCCGGGGGGCGACCCGTGATGAGCAGTTCTTC. The encoded protein is CASISPRGATRDEQFF.

This clonotype was picked up a small number of times. The rearrangement joins TRBV29-1 to TRBJ2-7; possible D gene TRBD1, 6 bases. Germline V gives CDR1 SQVTM, CDR2 ANQGSEA. V was trimmed by 4 bases and J by 2 bases, leaving 9 bases between them. The CDR3 length is 12 residues. In nucleotides, the CDR3 is TGCAGCGTTGCCAGGGACACCTACGAGCAGTACTTC. Amino acid sequence: CSVARDTYEQYF.

The chain is built from TRBV6-6 and TRBJ2-1; no clear D gene. CDR3 size: 11 residues. V gave up 11 bases and J gave up 4 bases, with 9 bases separating them. CDR1 is MNHNY and CDR2 is SVGAGI in the germline V gene (reference sequence). In nucleotides, the CDR3 is TGTGCCGTTTTAGGGTACAATGAGCAGTTCTTC. Its translation is CAVLGYNEQFF.